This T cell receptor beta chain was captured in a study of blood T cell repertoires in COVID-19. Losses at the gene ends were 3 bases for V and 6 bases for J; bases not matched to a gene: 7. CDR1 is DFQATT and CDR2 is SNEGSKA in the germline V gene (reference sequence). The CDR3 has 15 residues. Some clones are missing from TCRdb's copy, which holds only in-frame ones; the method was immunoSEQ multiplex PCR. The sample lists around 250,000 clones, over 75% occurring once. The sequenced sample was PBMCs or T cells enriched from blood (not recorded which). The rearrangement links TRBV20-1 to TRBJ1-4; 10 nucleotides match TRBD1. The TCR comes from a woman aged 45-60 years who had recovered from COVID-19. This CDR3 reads CSASTTGTGDEKLFF. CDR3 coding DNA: TGCAGTGCTAGTACCACCGGGACAGGGGATGAAAAACTGTTTTTT.